This entry is about one TCR beta chain. This clonotype was seen a few times. Its recognized antigen is unknown. Per-base qualities were not stored, and no clone one base away is much larger. Library preparation employed PCR. The sample was run on an Illumina HiSeq 2500. TCR libraries were prepared with molecular barcoding, using unique molecular identifiers to normalize TCRbeta repertoire quantification. The public reads were reanalyzed by TCRdb: fastp trimming at Q25, MiXCR alignment, in-frame beta chains only. Rows are unified per CDR3 protein, each entry keeping the most common DNA and genes. The sample yields a few hundred thousand distinct CDR3 sequences; about a tenth were counted once. The ten top clones hold more than 2% of the sample. The data were taken from a study of T-cell reconstitution after alpha-beta-depleted transplantation in children (dated by TCRdb to 2016 to 2017). A note on the overall study: T-cell immune reconstitution after TCRalphabeta/CD19-depleted allogeneic hematopoietic cell transplantation in children was quantitatively tracked in the study by means of TCR repertoire profiling.

The V and J ends are trimmed by 0 bases and 8 bases, leaving 19 bases between them. From the cysteine through the phenylalanine, the CDR3 covers 16 amino acids. CDR3 DNA only is kept here, 48 bases in frame from base 1. CDR1 and CDR2 (LGHNA, YSLEER) derive from the germline V gene. This TCR was recovered from a human donor who donated a stem cell graft to a child with acute lymphoblastic leukemia. Source: PBMCs from the stem cell graft donor, taken from the stem cell graft. The rearranged segments are TRBV4-3 and TRBJ1-2, with the D segment identity uncertain. The DNA sequence follows: TGCGCCAGCAGCCAAGATCATCAAGATGAATATAGCGGCTACACCTTC. Its product reads: CASSQDHQDEYSGYTF.